The rows below give T cell receptor beta chains drawn from one sample of a study of blood T cell repertoires in COVID-19. Only in-frame clones appear in the TCRdb table, and some are missing; sequencing was by immunoSEQ multiplex PCR. The sample contains approximately 96,000 clones, 90% of which appear only once. Sequenced material: peripheral blood. The receptors here all came from a man aged 55 to 70 with acute or convalescent COVID-19. Each CDR3 is given with its conserved first and last residue. A D gene is named only where the DNA matches it firmly.

D gene	V gene	CDR3 length	CDR3 protein
TRBD1	TRBV6-6	14	CASRTGTEAYEQYF
NA	TRBV28	13	CASSLPQAYEQYF
NA	TRBV7-2	18	CASSSRAANRDKDYEQYF
TRBD1	TRBV9	14	CASNLGQGNEKLFF
NA	TRBV27	14	CASSAGGMDQPQHF
TRBD1	TRBV7-8	14	CASSSTGLNSPLHF
TRBD1	TRBV14	15	CASSLRTGGAYGYTF
TRBD1	TRBV18	16	CASSPGTGDAAYGYTF
TRBD2	TRBV18	16	CASSRASGLSYNEQFF
TRBD1	TRBV29-1	13	CSVGGETGYGYTF
NA	TRBV19	16	CASSMVGGIEDTEAFF
TRBD2	TRBV24-1	18	CATSDLRPAGANTDTQYF
TRBD1	TRBV5-6	13	CASTGTGVSEQYF
NA	TRBV28	13	CASSWSGRDTQYF
TRBD2	TRBV5-4	15	CASSPGTSSTDTQYF
TRBD2	TRBV4-3	15	CASSQRGGDTGELFF
NA	TRBV19	15	CASTMGGKNNEKLFF
TRBD2	TRBV7-9	16	CASSFRGTSDGDTQYF
NA	TRBV4-3	16	CASSQDVASAAYEQYF
NA	TRBV18	16	CASSPTPGGAGGPQHF
NA	TRBV11-3	13	CASSYPDTFGYTF
NA	TRBV6-5	14	CASSYSRGPGEQYF
TRBD1	TRBV7-2	16	CASSQAPGTAKNIQYF
TRBD1	TRBV28	15	CASSLGGTGAGTQYF
TRBD1	TRBV29-1	13	CSAEDRVNYGYTF
TRBD2	TRBV28	14	CASLLREGSDTQYF
TRBD2	TRBV7-8	14	CASSLAGDYNEQFF
NA	TRBV19	13	CASSRGSQETQYF
NA	TRBV6-2/TRBV6-3	16	CASSYRAGQLTYEQYF
TRBD2	TRBV29-1	15	CSVGTSGSAAGELFF
NA	TRBV20-1	11	CSGTGPYGYTF
NA	TRBV7-9	15	CASSLDRSSGNTIYF
NA	TRBV3-1/TRBV3-2	15	CASSQDLVGGQPQHF
TRBD1	TRBV2	15	CASSDGTGSNEKLFF
NA	TRBV5-6	15	CASSFRETGNSEGLF
TRBD1	TRBV14	14	CASGQGGASYGYTF
TRBD1	TRBV11-3	17	CASSSRTGDSGANVLTF